Listed here are 21 T cell receptor beta chains from one sample, sequenced in a study of T cells in Graves' hyperthyroidism and ophthalmopathy. From RNA transcripts, TCR beta CDR3 regions were amplified. HTBI primers were employed in a first-round RT-PCR of the TCR CDR3. TCRdb redid the calling of the multiplex PCR reads with MiXCR, one entry per CDR3 protein. The sample gives approximately 570,000 distinct CDR3 sequences, approximately 20% of which show up once; roughly 47% is in the top ten. The source material was blood. These receptors were taken from a man aged 35-49 years with Graves' ophthalmopathy.

The sample holds one count of this clonotype. The rearrangement uses TRBV28 and TRBJ1-4; 10 positions match TRBD1. CDR3 length: 15 amino acids. From germline, CDR1 is MDHEN and CDR2 SYDVKM. With V trimmed by 5 bases and J by 4 bases, 4 bases remained unmatched. The chain's CDR3 is CASSTRDRGNEKLFF. The CDR3, as DNA: TGTGCCAGCAGTACCCGGGACAGGGGTAATGAAAAACTGTTTTTT.

V and J are TRBV10-3 and TRBJ2-1; the match to TRBD2 covers 8 bases. The CDR3 spans 14 residues. After removal of 6 bases from V and 7 bases from J, the junction contained 8 bases not matched to a gene. In germline, CDR1 is ENHRY, CDR2 SYGVKD. The CDR3 reads CAISLAGATNEQFF. The CDR3 DNA reads as TGTGCCATCAGCCTAGCGGGCGCGACTAATGAGCAGTTCTTC.

This clonotype was seen ten or more times. This chain uses TRBV7-2 with TRBJ2-1; D possibly matches TRBD1 or TRBD2 (5 bases each). Germline assignment: CDR1 SGHTA and CDR2 FQGNSA. V lost 1 base and J lost 9, with 22 bases in between. The CDR3 consists of 17 residues. The CDR3 DNA is TGTGCCAGCAGCTTAGTGGTGGGCGCCCCAGGGAGTGTTGAGCAGTTCTTC. It is translated as CASSLVVGAPGSVEQFF. The full variable domain, completed using reference TRBV7-2 and TRBJ2-1, is GAGVSQSPSNKVTEKGKDVELRCDPISGHTALYWYRQSLGQGLEFLIYFQGNSAPDKSGLPSDRFSAERTGGSVSTLTIQRTQQEDSAVYLCASSLVVGAPGSVEQFFGPGTRLTVL.

V is TRBV30 and J is TRBJ2-5; TRBD2 agrees at 9 bases. This CDR3 is built from 15 residues. CDR1 GTSNPN and CDR2 SVGIG come from the germline V gene (reference sequence). V shed 0 bases and J 5 bases; nucleotides not matched to a gene: 7. The DNA for the CDR3 is TGTGCCTGGAGTGTCGGCGGGGGGGCGCGGGAGACCCAGTACTTC. Encoded protein: CAWSVGGGARETQYF.

This clonotype was recorded at least ten times. The V and J genes are TRBV7-9 and TRBJ2-5, with D tentatively TRBD1 (5 bases). This CDR3 region has 14 residues. Germline CDR1 is SEHNR and CDR2 is FQNEAQ (reference sequence). Trimming removed 5 bases at V and 5 bases at J, with 15 bases between. CDR3 DNA: TGTGCCAGCAGCCCCTCCTCCCCAGGGGAGACCCAGTACTTC. This gives the protein CASSPSSPGETQYF. The full variable domain, completed using reference TRBV7-9 and TRBJ2-5, is DTGVSQNPRHKITKRGQNVTFRCDPISEHNRLYWYRQTLGQGPEFLTYFQNEAQLEKSRLLSDRFSAERPKGSFSTLEIQRTEQGDSAMYLCASSPSSPGETQYFGPGTRLLVL.

This chain connects TRBV7-9 to TRBJ1-4; D unresolved. The CDR3 is made up of 16 amino acids. Germline V gene data show CDR1 as SEHNR and CDR2 as FQNEAQ (reference sequence). V was clipped by 1 base and J by 0 bases, with 9 bases between them. The CDR3, as DNA: TGTGCCAGCAGCTTAGGTCCCACTGCAACTAATGAAAAACTGTTTTTT. Translated, it gives CASSLGPTATNEKLFF.

This clonotype was counted a single time. A much larger clone lies a single base off, so this may be a read error. The CDR3 reads CASSQGTSGGHEQFF. CDR3 bases: TGTGCCAGCAGCCAAGGGACTAGCGGTGGGCATGAGCAGTTCTTC. V is TRBV3-2 and J is TRBJ2-1; TRBD2 is the table's D call, not checked against the DNA. TRBV3-2 is given as a pseudogene. The CDR3 runs 15 residues.

This clonotype was counted a few times. V usage is TRBV6-1 and J usage is TRBJ1-2; TRBD1 matches at 12 bases. Germline assignment: CDR1 MNHNS and CDR2 SASEGT. This CDR3 has 17 residues. V lost 1 base, J lost 2 bases, and 5 bases stayed unmatched. In nucleotides, the CDR3 is TGTGCCAGCAGTGAAGTTCAAGGGACAGGGGGCAACTATGGCTACACCTTC. Its translation is CASSEVQGTGGNYGYTF.

The chain has TRBV30 and TRBJ1-4; the D is unclear. The CDR3 extends over 10 amino acids. Looked up from germline, CDR1 is GTSNPN and CDR2 is SVGIG (reference sequence). V shed 2 bases and J shed 5 bases, with 0 bases lying between them. In DNA form, the CDR3 reads TGTGCCTGGAGTAATGAAAAACTGTTTTTT. It yields the protein CAWSNEKLFF.

At least ten counts were recorded for this clonotype. The gene calls are TRBV11-2 and TRBJ2-7; 9 bases fit TRBD1. Germline CDR1 reads SGHAT; CDR2 reads FQNNGV. Trimming removed 2 bases from V and 4 bases from J; junction bases left unmatched: 9. The CDR3 runs 16 residues. The DNA for the CDR3 is TGTGCCAGCAGCTTACCACCCGGGACAGGGATATACGAGCAGTACTTC. The encoded protein is CASSLPPGTGIYEQYF.

This clonotype was detected a few times. The chain recombines TRBV29-1 with TRBJ2-2; D ambiguous. The germline V and J ends were trimmed by 4 bases and 1 base, with 7 bases remaining between them. Germline CDR1 and CDR2: SQVTM and ANQGSEA. This CDR3 has 13 residues. CDR3 nucleotide sequence: TGCAGCGTTGTGGCAGGGAACACCGGGGAGCTGTTTTTT. It specifies CSVVAGNTGELFF.

In this sample, this clonotype turned up a few times. The chain is built from TRBV2 and TRBJ2-5; tentatively, D is TRBD2 (5 bases). This CDR3 is built from 11 residues. Trimming cost V 0 bases and J 10 bases, with 6 bases left between them. CDR1 is SNHLY, CDR2 FYNNEI, per germline. CDR3 residues: CASSEARDQYF. In DNA form, the CDR3 reads TGTGCCAGCAGTGAAGCACGGGACCAGTACTTC.

J is TRBJ2-1 and V is TRBV7-9, with TRBD2 matching over 9 bases. The CDR3 spans 17 residues. CDR1 is SEHNR, CDR2 FQNEAQ, per germline (reference sequence). The J segment lost 9 bases and the V segment lost 5 bases, leaving 17 bases of the junction unmatched. CDR3 in DNA: TGTGCCAGCAGCGTGAGGGGTCCCGGACTAGCGCCTCCTGAGCAGTTCTTC. It codes for CASSVRGPGLAPPEQFF.

This clonotype came up many times. This chain uses TRBV4-3 with TRBJ2-7, with TRBD2 matching 7 bases. This CDR3 contains 16 residues. V gave up 0 bases and J gave up 2 bases; unmatched junction bases: 7. CDR1 and CDR2 (germline): LGHNA, YSLEER. Here the CDR3 reads CASSQDRASGTYEQYF. The CDR3, as DNA: TGCGCCAGCAGCCAAGATCGGGCTAGCGGTACCTACGAGCAGTACTTC.

V usage is TRBV12-3 or TRBV12-4 and J usage is TRBJ1-3; D may be TRBD1 (5 bases). CDR3 size: 17 residues. The V end lost 6 bases, the J end lost 0 bases, and 18 bases lay between the germline ends. The CDR3 loop is CASSSDGGAGSGNTIYF. The CDR3 DNA follows: TGTGCCAGCAGCTCAGATGGGGGAGCTGGCTCTGGAAACACCATATATTTT.

At least ten counts were recorded for this clonotype. This chain joins TRBV24-1 and TRBJ2-1; the D is unclear. Per the germline V gene, CDR1 is KGHDR and CDR2 is SFDVKD. Trimming removed 4 bases from V and 4 bases from J, with 13 bases in between. The CDR3 is made up of 15 amino acids. The CDR3 protein is CATSDRSLPYNEQFF. Here the CDR3 DNA reads TGTGCCACCAGTGACCGGAGCCTCCCTTACAATGAGCAGTTCTTC.

The rearrangement links TRBV20-1 to TRBJ2-1; 7 bases are a match to TRBD2. This CDR3 is 14 amino acids long. The germline V gene has CDR1 DFQATT and CDR2 SNEGSKA (reference sequence). J lost 7 bases, V lost 1 base, and 7 bases had no gene match. CDR3: CSARVQRGNNEQFF. The CDR3 nucleotides are TGCAGTGCTAGAGTCCAGCGGGGAAATAATGAGCAGTTCTTC.

V and J are TRBV15 and TRBJ2-3; D may be TRBD2 (6 bases). Germline loops: CDR1 LNHNV, CDR2 YYDKDF (reference sequence). Trimming removed 1 base at V and 1 base at J, with 9 bases between. The CDR3 is 15 amino acids. The CDR3 DNA reads as TGTGCCACCAGCAGAGTGCCTAGCGGCACAGATACGCAGTATTTT. Protein sequence: CATSRVPSGTDTQYF.

This clonotype has a count of ten or more. This chain connects TRBV7-3 to TRBJ2-6; D is uncertain. The CDR3 is 15 amino acids. From germline, CDR1 is SGHTA and CDR2 FQGTGA. Trimming removed 5 bases at V and 0 bases at J, with 8 bases between. The CDR3 DNA follows: TGTGCCAGCAGCCCACAGAGCTCTGGGGCCAACGTCCTGACTTTC. Translated: CASSPQSSGANVLTF.

In its sample, this clonotype was seen many times. V and J are TRBV10-3 and TRBJ2-1, with 9 bases matching TRBD2. Trimming removed 11 bases from V and 8 bases from J; junction bases left unmatched: 4. CDR3 size: 11 residues. In germline, CDR1 is ENHRY, CDR2 SYGVKD. The CDR3 sequence is CAARTSDEQFF. The DNA of the CDR3 is TGTGCCGCCAGGACTAGCGATGAGCAGTTCTTC.

V is TRBV9 and J is TRBJ2-5; tentatively, D is TRBD2 (5 bases). The CDR3 runs 13 residues. Trimming removed 4 bases from V and 3 bases from J, with 10 bases in between. Germline CDR1 and CDR2: SGDLS and YYNGEE. The CDR3 loop reads CASSPGDKETQYF. The CDR3 DNA sequence: TGTGCCAGCAGCCCCGGGGATAAAGAGACCCAGTACTTC.